This paragraph covers one T cell receptor beta chain sequence. Antigen: not known. Recently defined diagnostic criteria for definite or probable disease were fulfilled by Susac syndrome patients. The data originate from a study of CD8 T cells in Susac syndrome. About the study: Patients with Susac syndrome were therapy-naive, on corticosteroids, or on intravenous immunoglobulin alone at the time that blood was drawn.

RNA, at about 0.5 to 1 ug, was reverse transcribed with random hexamers. TCR beta CDR3 was amplified by immunoSEQ covering 54 Vbeta and 13 Jbeta. In TCRdb, the immunoSEQ multiplex PCR reads were re-called with MiXCR into one record per CDR3 protein. The repertoire holds 70,000 to 75,000 distinct CDR3 sequences, with about 92% as singletons. The CDR3 covers 12 residues. The germline CDR1 and CDR2 sequences are SGHTA and FQGNSA. Trimming took 2 bases from V and 5 from J, leaving 7 bases between them. The study, taken as a whole, reports: Clonal expansion was not observed in the Susac syndrome CD4+ T cell repertoires.

The V gene is TRBV7-2, the J gene TRBJ2-7; D gene uncertain. The receptor was derived from a human donor with Susac syndrome. Sequencing used CD4+ T cells from PBMCs. CDR3 sequence reads: CASSLIQNEQYF. The CDR3, as DNA: TGTGCCAGCAGCTTAATCCAGAACGAGCAGTACTTC.